This TCR beta chain emerged from a study of shared clonotypes between healthy human individuals. The germline gives CDR1 LGHNA, CDR2 YSLEER. Trimming pared 4 bases from V and 10 bases from J, leaving 18 bases between. The length of the CDR3 is 14 residues. On sorted subsets, replicate PCRs used approximately 190 ng DNA, or approximately 33,000 T cell genomes. Some clones are missing from TCRdb's copy, which holds only in-frame ones; the method was immunoSEQ multiplex PCR. The sample gives 980,000 or so clones, 70% to 85% of which show up once; about 1.5% is in the top ten. Sequencing input: memory CD4+ T cells sorted from blood. Specified subset: CD45RA-negative fraction. The clonotype was recovered from a man aged 18 to 30 in good health. The rearrangement links TRBV4-3 to TRBJ2-3, with D possibly being TRBD1 or TRBD2 (5 bases each). The CDR3 DNA reads TGCGCCAGCAGCCGAGGACTGACAGTTTCTCCGCAGTATTTT. Protein: CASSRGLTVSPQYF.